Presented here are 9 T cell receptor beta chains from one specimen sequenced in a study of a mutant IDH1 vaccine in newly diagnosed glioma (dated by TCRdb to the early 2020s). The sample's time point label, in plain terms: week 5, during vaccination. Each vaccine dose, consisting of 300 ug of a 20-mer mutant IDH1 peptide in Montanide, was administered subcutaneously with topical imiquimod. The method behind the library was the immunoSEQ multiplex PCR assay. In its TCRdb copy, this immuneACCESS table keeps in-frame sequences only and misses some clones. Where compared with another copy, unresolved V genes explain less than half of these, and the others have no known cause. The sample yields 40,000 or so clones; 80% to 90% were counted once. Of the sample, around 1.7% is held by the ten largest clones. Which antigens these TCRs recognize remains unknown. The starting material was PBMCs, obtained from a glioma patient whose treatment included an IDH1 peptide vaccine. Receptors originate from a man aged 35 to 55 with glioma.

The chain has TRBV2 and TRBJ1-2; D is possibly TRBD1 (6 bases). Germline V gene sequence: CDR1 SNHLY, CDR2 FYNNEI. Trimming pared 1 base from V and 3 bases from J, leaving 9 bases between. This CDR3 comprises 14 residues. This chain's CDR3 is CASSEEQGYYGYTF. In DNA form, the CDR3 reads TGTGCCAGCAGTGAAGAACAGGGATACTATGGCTACACCTTC.

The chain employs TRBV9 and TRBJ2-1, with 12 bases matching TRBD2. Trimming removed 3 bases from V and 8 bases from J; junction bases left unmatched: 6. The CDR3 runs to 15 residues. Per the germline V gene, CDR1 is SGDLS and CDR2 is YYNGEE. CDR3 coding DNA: TGTGCCAGCAGCGAGGGACTAGCGGGTACCCATGAGCAGTTCTTC. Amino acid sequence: CASSEGLAGTHEQFF. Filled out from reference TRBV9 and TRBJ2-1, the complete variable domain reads DSGVTQTPKHLITATGQRVTLRCSPRSGDLSVYWYQQSLDQGLQFLIQYYNGEERAKGNILERFSAQQFPDLHSELNLSSLELGDSALYFCASSEGLAGTHEQFFGPGTRLTVL.

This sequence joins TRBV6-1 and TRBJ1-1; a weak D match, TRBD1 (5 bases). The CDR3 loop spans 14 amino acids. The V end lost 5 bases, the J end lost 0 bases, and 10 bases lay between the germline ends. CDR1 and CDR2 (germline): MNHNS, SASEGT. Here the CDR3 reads CASSKTDMNTEAFF. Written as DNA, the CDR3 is TGTGCCAGCAGTAAGACAGACATGAACACTGAAGCTTTCTTT.

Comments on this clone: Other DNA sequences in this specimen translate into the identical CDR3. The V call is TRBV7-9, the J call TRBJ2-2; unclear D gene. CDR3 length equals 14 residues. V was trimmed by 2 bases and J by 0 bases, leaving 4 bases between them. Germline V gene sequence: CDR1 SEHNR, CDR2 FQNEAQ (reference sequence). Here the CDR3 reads CASSLHANTGELFF. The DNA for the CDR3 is TGTGCCAGCAGCTTACACGCGAACACCGGGGAGCTGTTTTTT.

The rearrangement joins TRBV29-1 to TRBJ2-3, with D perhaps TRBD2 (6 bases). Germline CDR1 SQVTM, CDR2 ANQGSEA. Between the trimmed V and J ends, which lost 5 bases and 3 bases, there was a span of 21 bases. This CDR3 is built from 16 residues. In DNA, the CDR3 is TGCAGCGTTTTAGGAGGGACCTCTGTGAGTACAGATACGCAGTATTTT. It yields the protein CSVLGGTSVSTDTQYF.

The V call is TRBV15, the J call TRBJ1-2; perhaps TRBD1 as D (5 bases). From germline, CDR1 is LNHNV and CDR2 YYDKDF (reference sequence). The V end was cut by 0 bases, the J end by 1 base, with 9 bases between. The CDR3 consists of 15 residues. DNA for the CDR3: TGTGCCACCAGCAGAGATAAGGGACTTAACTATGGCTACACCTTC. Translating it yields CATSRDKGLNYGYTF.

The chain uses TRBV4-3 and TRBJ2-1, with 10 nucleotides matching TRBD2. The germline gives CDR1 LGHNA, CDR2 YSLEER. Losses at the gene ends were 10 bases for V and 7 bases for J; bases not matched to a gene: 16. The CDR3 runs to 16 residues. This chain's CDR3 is CATSTGWASGRNEQFF. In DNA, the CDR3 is TGCGCCACTTCTACCGGGTGGGCTAGCGGGAGAAATGAGCAGTTCTTC.

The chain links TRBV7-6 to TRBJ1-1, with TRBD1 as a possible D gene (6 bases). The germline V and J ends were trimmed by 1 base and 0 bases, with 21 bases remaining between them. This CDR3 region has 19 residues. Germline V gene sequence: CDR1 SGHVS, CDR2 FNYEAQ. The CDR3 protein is CASSLVGGRPVRMNTEAFF. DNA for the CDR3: TGTGCCAGCAGCTTAGTAGGGGGGAGGCCGGTTCGAATGAACACTGAAGCTTTCTTT.

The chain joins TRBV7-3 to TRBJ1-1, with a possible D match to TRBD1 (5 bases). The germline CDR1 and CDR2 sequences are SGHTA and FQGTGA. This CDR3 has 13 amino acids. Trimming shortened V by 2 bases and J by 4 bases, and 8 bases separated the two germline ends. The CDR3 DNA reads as TGTGCCAGCAGCTTACCTGGGGGCACTGAAGCTTTCTTT. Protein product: CASSLPGGTEAFF.